These 26 T cell receptor beta chains share one sample of origin, sequenced in a study of cytomegalovirus exposure and HLA in healthy donors. Primers: 60 Vbeta forward and 13 Jbeta reverse. The data were produced by immunoSEQ multiplex PCR, yet TCRdb's version contains in-frame clones alone and is incomplete. The sample holds roughly 120,000 clones, under 85% seen once. The sample was PBMCs. Receptors originate from a human donor in good health.

V is TRBV13 and J is TRBJ2-7; TRBD2 is a possible D gene (5 bases). The CDR3 covers 14 residues. Trimming took off 0 bases at V and 7 bases at J, with 13 bases between the two ends. CDR1 is PRHDT, CDR2 FYEKMQ, per germline (reference sequence). For the CDR3, the DNA is TGTGCCAGCAGCTTAGGCGTCCGACTACGGGAGCAGTACTTC. Its protein is CASSLGVRLREQYF.

The rearrangement joins TRBV28 to TRBJ2-7; D might be TRBD1 (7 bases). The CDR3 contains 15 residues. V gave up 6 bases and J gave up 3 bases, with 18 bases separating them. Germline CDR1 MDHEN, CDR2 SYDVKM. The CDR3 here is CASSRGGTAFYEQYF. For the CDR3, the DNA is TGTGCCAGCAGCAGGGGCGGGACAGCCTTCTACGAGCAGTACTTC.

J is TRBJ1-1 and V is TRBV11-2; D is possibly TRBD1 (5 bases). The CDR3 loop spans 12 amino acids. V gave up 8 bases and J gave up 5 bases, with 12 bases separating them. Germline assignment: CDR1 SGHAT and CDR2 FQNNGV. The CDR3 DNA is TGTGCCAGCGCGGGGCCCGGAACTGAAGCTTTCTTT. Translating it yields CASAGPGTEAFF.

This chain links TRBV9 with TRBJ2-1, with a possible D match to TRBD2 (5 bases). Germline V gene sequence: CDR1 SGDLS, CDR2 YYNGEE. V was cut by 2 bases and J by 0 bases, with 12 bases left in between. The CDR3 contains 16 residues. DNA of the CDR3: TGTGCCAGCAGCGTTGAGCGGTCCATCTCCTACAATGAGCAGTTCTTC. It yields the protein CASSVERSISYNEQFF. Complete variable domain (other parts from reference TRBV9 and TRBJ2-1): DSGVTQTPKHLITATGQRVTLRCSPRSGDLSVYWYQQSLDQGLQFLIQYYNGEERAKGNILERFSAQQFPDLHSELNLSSLELGDSALYFCASSVERSISYNEQFFGPGTRLTVL.

V usage is TRBV5-1 and J usage is TRBJ1-1, with D unclear. V was trimmed by 1 base and J by 0 bases, leaving 10 bases between them. Germline CDR1 is SGHRS and CDR2 is YFSETQ. The length of the CDR3 is 15 residues. CDR3: CASSLSTVLNTEAFF. The CDR3 coding sequence is TGCGCCAGCAGCTTGAGCACGGTATTGAACACTGAAGCTTTCTTT.

This clone was counted only a few times. This chain's CDR3 is CASSLASGSRDEKLFF. The CDR3 nucleotides are TGTGCCAGCAGCTTGGCATCTGGGTCGAGGGATGAAAAACTGTTTTTT. The rearrangement uses TRBV5-6 and TRBJ1-4; no clear D gene. The CDR3 sequence is 16 residues long. CDR1 and CDR2 from the germline V gene are SGHDT and YYEEEE. V lost 0 bases to trimming and J lost 6 bases, with 15 bases between them. Based on the CDR3 plus reference TRBV5-6 and TRBJ1-4, the full variable domain is DAGVTQSPTHLIKTRGQQVTLRCSPKSGHDTVSWYQQALGQGPQFIFQYYEEEERQRGNFPDRFSGHQFPNYSSELNVNALLLGDSALYLCASSLASGSRDEKLFFGSGTQLSVL.

The CDR3 here is CASSPRDREEANEKLFF. The CDR3 DNA follows: TGTGCCAGCAGCCCCCGGGACAGGGAGGAGGCTAATGAAAAACTGTTTTTT. The J gene is TRBJ1-4, the V gene TRBV7-9; TRBD1 agrees at 9 bases. V was pared by 5 bases and J by 3 bases, with 10 bases of the junction left unmatched. CDR1 is SEHNR, CDR2 FQNEAQ, per germline (reference sequence). The CDR3 spans 17 residues.

V and J are TRBV11-3 and TRBJ1-2; D gene unclear. The ends were cut back, 3 bases at V and 3 bases at J, with 11 bases in the middle. This CDR3 region has 14 residues. CDR1 SGHNT and CDR2 YENEEA come from the germline V gene. CDR3 residues: CASSLIPNDYGYTF. CDR3 nucleotide sequence: TGTGCCAGCAGCTTGATCCCTAATGACTATGGCTACACCTTC.

In its sample, this clone was seen once. The chain links TRBV5-4 to TRBJ1-1, with D possibly matching TRBD1 (6 bases). V was clipped by 2 bases and J by 0 bases, with 11 bases between them. Per germline, CDR1 SGHNT and CDR2 YYREEE (reference sequence). The CDR3 is 15 amino acids. CDR3 region: CASSLGGIMNTEAFF. The CDR3 region has the DNA TGTGCCAGCAGCTTAGGGGGTATCATGAACACTGAAGCTTTCTTT.

This clone was seen a single time. The gene calls are TRBV6-5 and TRBJ1-1; D uncertain. Per the germline V gene, CDR1 is MNHEY and CDR2 is SVGAGI. Trimming took off 6 bases at V and 1 base at J, with 6 bases between the two ends. CDR3 size: 12 residues. The CDR3 loop reads CASREGNTEAFF. CDR3 nucleotide sequence: TGTGCCAGCAGGGAGGGGAACACTGAAGCTTTCTTT.

The chain employs TRBV10-3 and TRBJ1-2; 8 nucleotides match TRBD1. Germline lookup yields CDR1 ENHRY and CDR2 SYGVKD. The CDR3 consists of 13 residues. The CDR3: CASQGGSNYGYTF. In DNA form, the CDR3 reads TGTGCTTCACAGGGGGGCTCGAACTATGGCTACACCTTC.

V and J are TRBV5-4 and TRBJ1-2; no clear D gene. CDR3 length: 13 amino acids. Per germline, CDR1 SGHNT and CDR2 YYREEE (reference sequence). The V and J ends lost 6 bases and 1 base respectively, with 10 bases between them. CDR3 nucleotides: TGTGCCAGCACCGTCGGGGTTAACTATGGCTACACCTTC. This encodes CASTVGVNYGYTF.

CDR3 coding DNA: TGTGCCAGCAGCAAAGGTGAGGATACGCAGTATTTT. It encodes CASSKGEDTQYF. The chain links TRBV21-1 to TRBJ2-3; the D segment call TRBD2 is taken from the table without a DNA check. TRBV21-1 constitutes a pseudogene. This CDR3 region has 12 residues.

This clone was counted a single time. The chain has TRBV5-1 and TRBJ2-7; D possibly corresponds to TRBD2 (6 bases). This CDR3 is built from 14 residues. The germline V gene has CDR1 SGHRS and CDR2 YFSETQ. Trimming took 3 bases from V and 0 from J, leaving 10 bases between them. CDR3 nucleotides: TGCGCCAGCAGCTCCGCGGGGAGCTCCTACGAGCAGTACTTC. Amino acids: CASSSAGSSYEQYF. Full variable domain (missing parts from reference TRBV5-1 and TRBJ2-7): KAGVTQTPRYLIKTRGQQVTLSCSPISGHRSVSWYQQTPGQGLQFLFEYFSETQRNKGNFPGRFSGRQFSNSRSEMNVSTLELGDSALYLCASSSAGSSYEQYFGPGTRLTVT.

The rearrangement uses TRBV2 and TRBJ2-5, with D possibly TRBD2 on 5 matching bases. Trimming cost V 6 bases and J 2 bases, with 13 bases left between them. Looked up from germline, CDR1 is SNHLY and CDR2 is FYNNEI. This CDR3 contains 14 residues. CDR3 sequence (DNA): TGTGCCAGCAGAAACGCGGGTGGGCAAGAGACCCAGTACTTC. It yields the protein CASRNAGGQETQYF.

The chain recombines TRBV19 with TRBJ2-7; TRBD2 matches 7 bases. The length of the CDR3 is 16 residues. CDR1 is LNHDA and CDR2 is SQIVND in the germline V gene (reference sequence). The junction had 11 bases not matched to a gene; V was cut back by 1 base and J by 5 bases. This CDR3 reads CASSIGGGARVNEQYF. CDR3 nucleotide sequence: TGTGCCAGTAGTATAGGGGGGGGAGCGCGGGTCAACGAGCAGTACTTC.

This clone has more than one count but fewer than ten. CDR3 sequence: CSAPQGNEQFF. As DNA, the CDR3 is TGCAGTGCCCCCCAGGGCAATGAGCAGTTCTTC. V is TRBV20-1 and J is TRBJ2-1; a weak D match, TRBD1 (5 bases). Germline V gives CDR1 DFQATT, CDR2 SNEGSKA (reference sequence). The CDR3 is 11 residues long. V was cut by 6 bases and J by 6 bases, with 9 bases left in between.

The chain is built from TRBV28 and TRBJ1-3; D possibly corresponds to TRBD1 (5 bases). The germline V and J ends were trimmed by 1 base and 4 bases, with 11 bases remaining between them. The germline gives CDR1 MDHEN, CDR2 SYDVKM. CDR3 length equals 15 residues. CDR3 residues: CASSLLRQGGNTIYF. The DNA of the CDR3 is TGTGCCAGCAGTTTATTGCGGCAGGGCGGAAACACCATATATTTT.

The CDR3 DNA is TGTGCCAGCACAAGAGACCAGGGACAGCAGCCCCAGCATTTT. It is translated as CASTRDQGQQPQHF. The chain carries TRBV28 and TRBJ1-5, with TRBD1 matching 7 bases. Germline V lookup: CDR1 MDHEN, CDR2 SYDVKM. The CDR3 is 14 amino acids. After removal of 7 bases from V and 7 bases from J, the junction contained 10 bases not matched to a gene.

This clone has just a few counts. This sequence joins TRBV29-1 and TRBJ1-2, with 10 bases matching TRBD1. The junction had 11 bases not matched to a gene; V was cut back by 6 bases and J by 7 bases. The CDR3 runs to 14 residues. Germline CDR1 SQVTM, CDR2 ANQGSEA. In DNA form, the CDR3 reads TGCAGCGTCTCCAGGACAGGGGGATATAGTGGCTACACCTTC. This translates into CSVSRTGGYSGYTF.

The chain joins TRBV5-5 to TRBJ1-3; D is undetermined. CDR1 and CDR2 (germline): SGHKS, YYEKEE (reference sequence). The CDR3 consists of 16 residues. The V and J ends lost 2 bases and 0 bases respectively, with 12 bases between them. CDR3 region: CASSFGSTTSGNTIYF. The DNA of the CDR3 is TGTGCCAGCAGCTTTGGGTCGACTACCTCTGGAAACACCATATATTTT. Full variable domain (outside the CDR3, taken from reference TRBV5-5 and TRBJ1-3): DAGVTQSPTHLIKTRGQQVTLRCSPISGHKSVSWYQQVLGQGPQFIFQYYEKEERGRGNFPDRFSARQFPNYSSELNVNALLLGDSALYLCASSFGSTTSGNTIYFGEGSWLTVV.

This chain joins TRBV27 and TRBJ1-1; D gene ambiguous. Germline V CDR1 and CDR2: MNHEY, SMNVEV (reference sequence). This CDR3 has 13 residues. The ends were cut back, 4 bases at V and 0 bases at J, with 6 bases in the middle. The CDR3 coding sequence is TGTGCCAGCAGTTCGAGCATGAACACTGAAGCTTTCTTT. This codes for CASSSSMNTEAFF.

This clone was observed a single time. The chain is built from TRBV29-1 and TRBJ1-1; 9 positions match TRBD1. The length of the CDR3 is 13 residues. V dropped 5 bases and J dropped 10; count of bases not matched to a gene: 11. Germline V gene data show CDR1 as SQVTM and CDR2 as ANQGSEA. CDR3 coding DNA: TGCAGCGTTCTGATCTCCGGGACAGGGAGAGCTTTCTTT. Residues: CSVLISGTGRAFF.

This clone was found a few times. The rearrangement uses TRBV5-1 and TRBJ1-2; TRBD1 matches 9 bases. CDR3 size: 15 residues. With 4 bases clipped from V and 7 bases from J, the junction kept 11 bases outside the gene matches. Germline V gene lookup returns CDR1 SGHRS and CDR2 YFSETQ. CDR3 DNA sequence: TGCGCCAGCAGCCCTACCGGGACAGGGATAGGTGGCTACACCTTC. This sequence encodes CASSPTGTGIGGYTF.

This clone has more than one count but fewer than ten. This sequence joins TRBV29-1 and TRBJ2-7, with D possibly TRBD2 on 7 matching bases. Trimming removed 6 bases at V and 3 bases at J, with 15 bases between. The CDR3 loop spans 13 amino acids. Germline-derived CDR1 and CDR2 are SQVTM and ANQGSEA. The CDR3 DNA is TGCAGCGTCCACGCCGGGGGGCGCTACGAGCAGTACTTC. The encoded protein is CSVHAGGRYEQYF.

This chain uses TRBV6-5 with TRBJ1-2; 9 positions match TRBD1. Germline values: CDR1 MNHEY, CDR2 SVGAGI. The CDR3 has 15 amino acids. The V segment lost 5 bases and the J segment 5 bases; nucleotides outside the gene matches: 9. CDR3 in amino acids: CASSTFPGQGYGYTF. The CDR3 nucleotides are TGTGCCAGCAGTACCTTTCCGGGACAGGGTTATGGCTACACCTTC.